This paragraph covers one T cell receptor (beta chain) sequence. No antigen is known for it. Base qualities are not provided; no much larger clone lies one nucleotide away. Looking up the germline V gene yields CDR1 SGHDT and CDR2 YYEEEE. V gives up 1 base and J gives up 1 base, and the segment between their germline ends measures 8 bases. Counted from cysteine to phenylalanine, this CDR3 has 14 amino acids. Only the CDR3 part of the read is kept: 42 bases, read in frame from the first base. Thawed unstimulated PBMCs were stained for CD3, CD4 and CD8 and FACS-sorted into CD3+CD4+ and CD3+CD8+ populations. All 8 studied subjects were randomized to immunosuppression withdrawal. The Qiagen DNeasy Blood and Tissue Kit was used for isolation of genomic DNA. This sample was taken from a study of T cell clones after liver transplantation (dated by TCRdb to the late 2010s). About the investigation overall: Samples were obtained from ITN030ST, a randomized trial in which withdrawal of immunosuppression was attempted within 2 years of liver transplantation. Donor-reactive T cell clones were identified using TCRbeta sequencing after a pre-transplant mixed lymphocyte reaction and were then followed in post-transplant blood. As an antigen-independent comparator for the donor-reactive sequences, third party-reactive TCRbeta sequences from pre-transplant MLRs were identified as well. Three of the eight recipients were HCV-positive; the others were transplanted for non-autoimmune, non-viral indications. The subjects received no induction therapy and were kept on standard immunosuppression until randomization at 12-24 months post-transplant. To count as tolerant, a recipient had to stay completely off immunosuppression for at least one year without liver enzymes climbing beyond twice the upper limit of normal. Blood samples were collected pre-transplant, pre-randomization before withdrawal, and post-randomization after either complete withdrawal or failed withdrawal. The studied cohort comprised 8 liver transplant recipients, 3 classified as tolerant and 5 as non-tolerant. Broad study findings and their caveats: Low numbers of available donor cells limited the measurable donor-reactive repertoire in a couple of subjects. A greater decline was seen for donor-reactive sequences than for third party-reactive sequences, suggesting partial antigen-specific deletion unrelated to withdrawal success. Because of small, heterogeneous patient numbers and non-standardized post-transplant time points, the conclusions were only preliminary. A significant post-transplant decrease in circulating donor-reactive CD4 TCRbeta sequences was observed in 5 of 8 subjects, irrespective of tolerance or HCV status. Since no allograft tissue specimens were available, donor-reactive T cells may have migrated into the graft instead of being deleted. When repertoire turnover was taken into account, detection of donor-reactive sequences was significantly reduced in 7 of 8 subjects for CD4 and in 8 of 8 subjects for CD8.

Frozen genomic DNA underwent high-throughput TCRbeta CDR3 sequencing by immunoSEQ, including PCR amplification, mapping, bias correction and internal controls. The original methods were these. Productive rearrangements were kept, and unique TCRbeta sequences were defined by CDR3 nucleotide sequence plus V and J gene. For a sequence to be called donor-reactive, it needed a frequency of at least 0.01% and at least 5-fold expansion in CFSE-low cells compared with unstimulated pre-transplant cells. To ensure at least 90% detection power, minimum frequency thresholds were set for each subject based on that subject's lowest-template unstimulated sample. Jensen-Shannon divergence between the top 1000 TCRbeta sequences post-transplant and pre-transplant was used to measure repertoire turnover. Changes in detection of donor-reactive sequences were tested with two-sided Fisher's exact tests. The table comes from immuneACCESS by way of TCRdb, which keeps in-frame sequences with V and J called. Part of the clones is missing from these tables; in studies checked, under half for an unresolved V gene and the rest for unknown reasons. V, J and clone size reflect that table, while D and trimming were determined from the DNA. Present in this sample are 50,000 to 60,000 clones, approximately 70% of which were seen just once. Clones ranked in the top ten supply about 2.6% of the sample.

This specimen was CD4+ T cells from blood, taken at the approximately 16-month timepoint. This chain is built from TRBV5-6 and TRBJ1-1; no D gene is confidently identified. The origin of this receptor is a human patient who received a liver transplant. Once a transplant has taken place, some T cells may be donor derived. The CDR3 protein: CASSLYSANTEAFF. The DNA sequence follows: TGTGCCAGCAGCTTGTATTCAGCGAACACTGAAGCTTTCTTT.